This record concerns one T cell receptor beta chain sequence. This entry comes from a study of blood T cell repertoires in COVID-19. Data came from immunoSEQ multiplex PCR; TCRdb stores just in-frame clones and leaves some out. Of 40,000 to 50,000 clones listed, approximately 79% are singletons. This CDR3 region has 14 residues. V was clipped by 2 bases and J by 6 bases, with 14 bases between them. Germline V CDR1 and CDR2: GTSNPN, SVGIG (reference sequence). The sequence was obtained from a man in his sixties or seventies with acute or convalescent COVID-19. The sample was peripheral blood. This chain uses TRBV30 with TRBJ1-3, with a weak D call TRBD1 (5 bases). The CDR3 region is CAWSQGSTENTIYF. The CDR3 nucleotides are TGTGCCTGGAGTCAGGGCTCAACTGAAAACACCATATATTTT. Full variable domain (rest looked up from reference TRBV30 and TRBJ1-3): SQTIHQWPATLVQPVGSPLSLECTVEGTSNPNLYWYRQAAGRGLQLLFYSVGIGQISSEVPQNLSASRPQDRQFILSSKKLLLSDSGFYLCAWSQGSTENTIYFGEGSWLTVV.